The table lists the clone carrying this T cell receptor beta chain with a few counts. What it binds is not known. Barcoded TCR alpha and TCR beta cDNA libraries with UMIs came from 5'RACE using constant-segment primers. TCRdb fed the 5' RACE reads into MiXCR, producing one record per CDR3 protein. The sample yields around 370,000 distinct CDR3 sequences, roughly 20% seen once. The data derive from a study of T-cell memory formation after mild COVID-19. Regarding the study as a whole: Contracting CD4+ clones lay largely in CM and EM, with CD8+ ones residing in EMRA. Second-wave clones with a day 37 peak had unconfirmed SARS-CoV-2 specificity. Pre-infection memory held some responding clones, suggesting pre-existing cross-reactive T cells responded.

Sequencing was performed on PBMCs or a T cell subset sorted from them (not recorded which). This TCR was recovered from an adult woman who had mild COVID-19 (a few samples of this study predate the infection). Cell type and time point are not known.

The CDR3, as DNA: TGCAGTGCTAGAGACGGGGGGAGGGTAAGGGAGACCCAGTACTTC. Amino acids: CSARDGGRVRETQYF. This rearrangement joins TRBV20-1 to TRBJ2-5; 7 bases agree with TRBD2. Trimming at V came to 0 bases and at J to 5 bases, leaving 9 bases not matched to a gene. This CDR3 is 15 amino acids long. The germline V gene has CDR1 DFQATT and CDR2 SNEGSKA (reference sequence).